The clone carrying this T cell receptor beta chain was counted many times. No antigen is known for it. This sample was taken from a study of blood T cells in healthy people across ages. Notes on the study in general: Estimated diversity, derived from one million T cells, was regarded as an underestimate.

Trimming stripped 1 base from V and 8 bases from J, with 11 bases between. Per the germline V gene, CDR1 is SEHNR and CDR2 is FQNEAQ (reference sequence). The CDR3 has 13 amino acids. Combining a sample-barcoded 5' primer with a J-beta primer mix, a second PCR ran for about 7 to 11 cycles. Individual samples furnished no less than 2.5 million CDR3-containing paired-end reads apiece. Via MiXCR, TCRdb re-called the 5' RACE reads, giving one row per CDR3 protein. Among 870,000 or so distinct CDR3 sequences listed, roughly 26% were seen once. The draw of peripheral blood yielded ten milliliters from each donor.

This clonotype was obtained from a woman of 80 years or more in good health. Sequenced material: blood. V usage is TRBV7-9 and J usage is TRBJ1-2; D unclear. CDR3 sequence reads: CASSLEALGGYTF. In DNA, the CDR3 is TGTGCCAGCAGCTTAGAAGCCCTAGGGGGCTACACCTTC. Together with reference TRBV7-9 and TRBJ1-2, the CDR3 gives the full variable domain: DTGVSQNPRHKITKRGQNVTFRCDPISEHNRLYWYRQTLGQGPEFLTYFQNEAQLEKSRLLSDRFSAERPKGSFSTLEIQRTEQGDSAMYLCASSLEALGGYTFGSGTRLTVV.